The 3 T cell receptor beta chains reported below all come from one sample, sequenced in a study of shared clonotypes between healthy human individuals. Produced via immunoSEQ multiplex PCR; TCRdb's table is partial and in-frame only. The table records 2 million to 3 million clones, 93% of them present only once. Sequenced input: naive CD4+ T cells from PBMCs. Specified subset: CD45RA+ positively selected. These TCRs come from a man in his late teens or twenties in good health. Some clones in this sample may be carry-over from other donors' samples.

The J gene is TRBJ2-7, the V gene TRBV5-4; weak D call: TRBD2 (6 bases). V dropped 4 bases and J dropped 0 bases, with 14 bases sitting between them. CDR3 length equals 15 residues. CDR1 and CDR2 from the germline V gene are SGHNT and YYREEE (reference sequence). In DNA form, the CDR3 reads TGTGCCAGCAGCCCCCCGGAGCGGGCCTCCTACGAGCAGTACTTC. Protein product: CASSPPERASYEQYF.

With respect to this clone: This same CDR3 is encoded by further DNA sequences in the sample. The chain uses TRBV18 and TRBJ2-1, with TRBD2 identical over 10 bases. Germline CDR1 is KGHSH and CDR2 is LQKENI. The CDR3 extends over 15 amino acids. Trimming took 4 bases from V and 7 from J; bases not matched to a gene: 7. For the CDR3, the DNA is TGTGCCAGCTCACTGCTAGCGGGAGAGGGGAATGAGCAGTTCTTC. This translates into CASSLLAGEGNEQFF.

The J gene is TRBJ2-7, the V gene TRBV28, with 7 positions matching TRBD1. There are 14 residues in the CDR3. The germline CDR1 and CDR2 sequences are MDHEN and SYDVKM. V was pared by 8 bases and J by 3 bases, with 10 bases of the junction left unmatched. Here the CDR3 reads CASHPGTDYYEQYF. In DNA, the CDR3 is TGTGCCAGCCACCCAGGGACAGACTACTACGAGCAGTACTTC.